The T cell receptor beta chain described here comes from a study of blood T cell repertoires in COVID-19. Study-wide context: PBMCs, B-cell-depleted T cells, or T cells provided the cDNA or gDNA that made up the material.

Germline CDR1 is LNHDA and CDR2 is SQIVND (reference sequence). Trimming removed 3 bases from V and 4 bases from J, with 21 bases in between. The CDR3 spans 17 residues. Only in-frame clones appear in the TCRdb table, and some are missing; sequencing was by immunoSEQ multiplex PCR. This sample has over 75,000 clones, with about 87% found just once. This TCR was sampled from a human donor with COVID-19, enrolled during active disease. The donor label of this sample is uncertain. The chain joins TRBV19 to TRBJ1-1, with D possibly TRBD1 on 5 matching bases. The sequencing sample was made of peripheral blood. The CDR3 is CASSMFGRGKSSTEAFF. The CDR3, as DNA: TGTGCCAGTAGTATGTTTGGGAGGGGCAAGTCCTCCACTGAAGCTTTCTTT.